The entry below describes one TCR beta chain. Its antigen remains unidentified. This specimen belongs to a study of TIL therapy for anti-PD-1-resistant metastatic lung cancer. Study details: Progressing patients received lymphodepletion, expanded TIL infusion and IL-2. Tumors carried a median around 1.4 non-synonymous mutations per megabase.

The libraries were made with immunoSEQ v3. Survey-level samples got some 2 million read pairs; deep-level samples got about 5-6.5 million. Method: immunoSEQ multiplex PCR; TCRdb's copy keeps in-frame clones and lacks some. The data contain 45,000 to 75,000 clones, around 69% of them singletons. Overall study results and limits: Patients were highly selected, enriched for treatment-naive, never-smoker and oncogene-addicted cases.

Between the trimmed V and J ends, which lost 3 bases and 3 bases, there was a span of 10 bases. Germline V gene data show CDR1 as SGHRS and CDR2 as YFSETQ. The CDR3 spans 13 residues. Time point specified: pre-treatment sample, taken before nivolumab and TIL therapy. This chain uses TRBV5-1 with TRBJ2-7; D call uncertain. The clonotype comes from a person aged 30 to 80 with non-small cell lung cancer. The starting material was blood, obtained at baseline. The CDR3 region is CASSYGEYYEQYF. CDR3 nucleotides: TGCGCCAGCAGCTATGGAGAATACTACGAGCAGTACTTC.